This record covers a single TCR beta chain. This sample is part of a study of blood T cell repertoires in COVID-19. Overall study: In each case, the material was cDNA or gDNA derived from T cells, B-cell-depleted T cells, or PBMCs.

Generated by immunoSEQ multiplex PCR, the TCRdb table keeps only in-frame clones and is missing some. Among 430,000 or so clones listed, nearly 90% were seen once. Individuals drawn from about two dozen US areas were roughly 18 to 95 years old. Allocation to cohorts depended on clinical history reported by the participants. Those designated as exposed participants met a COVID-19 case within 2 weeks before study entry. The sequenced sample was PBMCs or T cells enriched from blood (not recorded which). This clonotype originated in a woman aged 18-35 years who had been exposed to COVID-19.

For the CDR3, the DNA is TGTGCCAGCTCACCACCCGGGACAGCGACAAGTCTTAATGAAAAACTGTTTTTT. Translating gives CASSPPGTATSLNEKLFF. The gene calls are TRBV18 and TRBJ1-4; 7 nucleotides match TRBD1. The length of the CDR3 is 18 residues. CDR1 is KGHSH, CDR2 LQKENI, per germline. V dropped 0 bases and J dropped 4; count of bases not matched to a gene: 11.